This T cell receptor (beta chain) was documented in a study of identical twins. Study-wide points: Out-of-frame alpha sequences shared between twins exhibited an excess of low generation probability.

The cDNA had a unique molecular identifier and a template-switch universal primer site. TCRdb processed the 5' RACE reads anew with MiXCR; each CDR3 protein has one entry. This sample has 430,000 or so distinct CDR3 sequences, with approximately 25% found just once. This clonotype was counted ten times or more. Its target is not known. Germline CDR1 and CDR2: SGHRS and YFSETQ. The CDR3 spans 13 residues. V lost 4 bases, J lost 1 base, and 9 bases lay in between. These data also featured in a second study, about T cells expressing NK-cell markers. From that report: Among eight sequenced donors, seven carried HCMV seropositivity while one was seronegative. Dominant NKG2C+ clonotype frequencies of about 1.0-7.5% of CD8+ T cells were measured in several donors.

This receptor was taken from a woman aged 18-29 years in good health. The chain recombines TRBV5-1 with TRBJ2-7; unclear D gene. Sequencing was carried out using CD4+ T cells sorted from blood. CDR3 DNA: TGCGCCAGCAGCCTCCTACCTTCCTACGAGCAGTACTTC. This gives the protein CASSLLPSYEQYF.